The present TCR beta chain was sequenced within a study of T-cell memory formation after mild COVID-19. Study-level results: Cross-reactive memory seemingly joined, as some responding clones were found in pre-infection memory.

The CDR3 length is 16 residues. The germline gives CDR1 LNHNV, CDR2 YYDKDF (reference sequence). Trimming at V came to 5 bases and at J to 8 bases, leaving 11 bases not matched to a gene. Regarding this clonotype: What it binds is unknown.

TCRdb recomputed calls from the 5' RACE reads with MiXCR, one row per CDR3 protein. The sample includes some 190,000 distinct CDR3 sequences, about 18% of them seen just once. The TCR was taken from an adult woman who had mild COVID-19 (a few samples of this study predate the infection). Cell type and time point are not known. Material for sequencing was PBMCs or a T cell subset sorted from them (not recorded which). V gene TRBV15 combines with J gene TRBJ2-3; 12 positions agree with TRBD2. The chain's CDR3 is CATSSRLAGGPGTQYF. DNA for the CDR3: TGTGCCACCAGCTCTCGGCTAGCGGGGGGGCCTGGTACGCAGTATTTT.